The 14 T cell receptor beta chains in this list originate from one sample, sequenced in a study of blood T cell repertoires in COVID-19. Profiled with immunoSEQ multiplex PCR; TCRdb holds only in-frame clones, not every one. The sample carries fewer than 60,000 clones, 86% recorded once. The source material was peripheral blood. The origin of the receptors is a woman older than 75 with acute or convalescent COVID-19.

This clone was seen a single time. The rearrangement links TRBV7-2 to TRBJ1-3; 9 nucleotides match TRBD1. V gave up 4 bases and J gave up 8 bases; unmatched junction bases: 6. CDR1 is SGHTA, CDR2 FQGNSA, per germline. This CDR3 region has 14 residues. The CDR3 bases are TGTGCCAGCAGCTCACCGGGACAGGGACACACCATATATTTT. This codes for CASSSPGQGHTIYF.

This clone was detected only once. V is TRBV9 and J is TRBJ2-2; D is possibly TRBD2 (5 bases). CDR3 length: 13 residues. V was cut by 7 bases and J by 1 base, with 8 bases left in between. The germline V gene has CDR1 SGDLS and CDR2 YYNGEE. The DNA of the CDR3 is TGTGCCAGCGGAGAGGGGAACACCGGGGAGCTGTTTTTT. Amino acid sequence: CASGEGNTGELFF.

The chain recombines TRBV25-1 with TRBJ2-7, with D perhaps matching TRBD1 (6 bases). This CDR3 is built from 12 residues. V was clipped by 5 bases and J by 6 bases, with 11 bases between them. Germline CDR1 is MGHDK and CDR2 is SYGVNS. CDR3 loop: CASSPTGIEQYV. DNA of the CDR3: TGTGCCAGCAGTCCAACAGGGATCGAGCAGTACGTC.

For this clone: Additional DNA sequences in this sample encode the identical CDR3. The chain uses TRBV3-1 (or the pseudogene TRBV3-2) and TRBJ2-5; D is unclear. The CDR3 is 13 residues long. Germline CDR1 reads LGHDT; CDR2 reads YNNKEL (reference sequence). The V gene lost 4 bases and the J gene lost 5 bases, with 11 bases spanning the gap. The CDR3 sequence: CASSLGGRETQYF. CDR3 DNA sequence: TGTGCCAGCAGCCTCGGCGGTAGGGAGACCCAGTACTTC.

This chain links TRBV19 with TRBJ2-3; no clear D. Germline CDR1 reads LNHDA; CDR2 reads SQIVND (reference sequence). The V end was cut by 5 bases, the J end by 5 bases, with 11 bases between. The CDR3 has 13 amino acids. DNA for the CDR3: TGTGCCAGTAGTTCTAGACCGGGAGATACGCAGTATTTT. Encoded protein: CASSSRPGDTQYF. The entire variable domain, with the rest obtained from reference TRBV19 and TRBJ2-3, is as follows: DGGITQSPKYLFRKEGQNVTLSCEQNLNHDAMYWYRQDPGQGLRLIYYSQIVNDFQKGDIAEGYSVSREKKESFPLTVTSAQKNPTAFYLCASSSRPGDTQYFGPGTRLTVL.

This chain connects TRBV7-9 to TRBJ2-1; 8 bases are a match to TRBD2. The CDR3 covers 15 residues. CDR1 SEHNR and CDR2 FQNEAQ come from the germline V gene (reference sequence). V lost 1 base to trimming and J lost 7 bases; unmatched junction nucleotides: 6. In nucleotides, the CDR3 is TGTGCCAGCAGCTTAGAATCGGGAGGGTCTAATGAGCAGTTCTTC. Encoded protein: CASSLESGGSNEQFF.

This clone has only a few counts. The chain is built from TRBV24-1 and TRBJ1-5, with 10 bases aligning to TRBD1. The CDR3 contains 22 residues. Germline values: CDR1 KGHDR, CDR2 SFDVKD. Unmatched junction bases numbered 20, after V lost 4 bases and J lost 0 bases. CDR3 protein: CATSEAGTGVEGRWVSNQPQHF. CDR3 bases: TGTGCCACCAGTGAGGCCGGGACAGGGGTGGAGGGCCGCTGGGTTAGCAATCAGCCCCAGCATTTT.

J is TRBJ2-7 and V is TRBV10-2; no clear D gene. This CDR3 has 13 residues. The V end was cut by 2 bases, the J end by 1 base, with 6 bases between. Looked up from germline, CDR1 is WSHSY and CDR2 is SAAADI. The CDR3 DNA follows: TGCGCCAGCAGTGAGGGCTCTTCCTACGAGCAGTACGTC. Translating gives CASSEGSSYEQYV.

This chain joins TRBV3-1 (or the pseudogene TRBV3-2) and TRBJ2-5, with TRBD2 matching over 8 bases. This CDR3 has 14 amino acids. Germline CDR1 LGHDT, CDR2 YNNKEL (reference sequence). The J segment lost 5 bases and the V segment lost 4 bases, leaving 6 bases of the junction unmatched. CDR3 DNA: TGTGCCAGCAGCCCAAGCGGGGGTGCGGAGACCCAGTACTTC. This codes for CASSPSGGAETQYF.

This sequence joins TRBV27 and TRBJ1-2; TRBD1 aligns across 9 bases. Germline V gene data show CDR1 as MNHEY and CDR2 as SMNVEV (reference sequence). Trimming at V came to 6 bases and at J to 6 bases, leaving 8 bases not matched to a gene. This CDR3 spans 14 amino acids. The CDR3 loop reads CASSRDREWDGYTF. The CDR3, as DNA: TGTGCCAGCAGCCGGGACAGGGAGTGGGATGGCTACACCTTC.

The chain employs TRBV6-5 and TRBJ1-2, with 10 bases fitting TRBD1. Germline V gene sequence: CDR1 MNHEY, CDR2 SVGAGI. Trimming removed 7 bases from V and 7 bases from J; junction bases left unmatched: 12. This CDR3 has 15 amino acids. CDR3 DNA sequence: TGTGCCAGCACTCTCTCGAGACAGGGGGCTTCTGGCTACACCTTC. It translates to CASTLSRQGASGYTF.

This clone appeared a single time. The chain links TRBV14 to TRBJ2-1; 9 bases agree with TRBD2. This CDR3 is built from 14 residues. V shed 0 bases and J 14 bases; nucleotides not matched to a gene: 8. Germline CDR1 is SGHDN and CDR2 is FVKESK. The CDR3 here is CASSQDTVKREEFF. The CDR3 DNA reads as TGTGCCAGCAGCCAAGATACAGTGAAGCGGGAGGAGTTCTTC. Combining the CDR3 with reference TRBV14 and TRBJ2-1 gives the whole variable domain EAGVTQFPSHSVIEKGQTVTLRCDPISGHDNLYWYRRVMGKEIKFLLHFVKESKQDESGMPNNRFLAERTGGTYSTLKVQPAELEDSGVYFCASSQDTVKREEFFGPGTRLTVL.

The chain links TRBV7-3 to TRBJ1-2; D unclear. With 5 bases removed from V and 1 base from J, the gap between germline ends came to 11 bases. Germline V gene data show CDR1 as SGHTA and CDR2 as FQGTGA. The CDR3 spans 14 residues. The CDR3 spells CASSPSRDNYGYTF. CDR3 coding DNA: TGTGCCAGCAGCCCGTCGCGGGATAACTATGGCTACACCTTC. The full variable domain, with the rest looked up from reference TRBV7-3 and TRBJ1-2, is GAGVSQTPSNKVTEKGKYVELRCDPISGHTALYWYRQSLGQGPEFLIYFQGTGAADDSGLPNDRFFAVRPEGSVSTLKIQRTERGDSAVYLCASSPSRDNYGYTFGSGTRLTVV.

This chain connects TRBV7-9 to TRBJ2-1; 15 bases align to TRBD2. This CDR3 has 16 amino acids. V was clipped by 4 bases and J by 8 bases; unmatched bases: 6. Germline loops: CDR1 SEHNR, CDR2 FQNEAQ (reference sequence). DNA of the CDR3: TGTGCCAGCAGCTCGGGACTAGCGGGAGGACCGGATGAGCAGTTCTTC. Translating gives CASSSGLAGGPDEQFF.